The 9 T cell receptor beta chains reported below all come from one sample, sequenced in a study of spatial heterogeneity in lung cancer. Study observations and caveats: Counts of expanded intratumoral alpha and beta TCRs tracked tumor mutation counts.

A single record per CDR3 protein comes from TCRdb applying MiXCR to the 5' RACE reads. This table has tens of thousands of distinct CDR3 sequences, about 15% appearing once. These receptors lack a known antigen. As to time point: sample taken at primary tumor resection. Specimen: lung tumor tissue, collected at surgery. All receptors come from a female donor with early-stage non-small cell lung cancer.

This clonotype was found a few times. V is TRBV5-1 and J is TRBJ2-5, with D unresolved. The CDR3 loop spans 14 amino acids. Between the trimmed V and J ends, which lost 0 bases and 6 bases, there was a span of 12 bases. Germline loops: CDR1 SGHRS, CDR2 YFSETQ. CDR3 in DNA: TGCGCCAGCAGCTTGGCCGTAAGCGACAAGACCCAGTACTTC. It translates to CASSLAVSDKTQYF.

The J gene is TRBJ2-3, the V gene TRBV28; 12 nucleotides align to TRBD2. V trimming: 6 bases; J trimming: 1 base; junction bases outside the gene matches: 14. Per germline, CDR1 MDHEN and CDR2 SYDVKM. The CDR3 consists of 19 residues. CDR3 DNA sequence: TGTGCCAGCAGCTCTCGGACTAGCGGGATACTTGGTGGCACAGATACGCAGTATTTT. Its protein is CASSSRTSGILGGTDTQYF.

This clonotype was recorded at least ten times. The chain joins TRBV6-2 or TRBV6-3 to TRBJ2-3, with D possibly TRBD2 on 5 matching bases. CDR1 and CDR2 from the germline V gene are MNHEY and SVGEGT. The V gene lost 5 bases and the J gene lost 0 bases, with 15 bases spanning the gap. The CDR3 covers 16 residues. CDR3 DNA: TGTGCCAGCAGTCCCAGACTCGGAGGTAGCACAGATACGCAGTATTTT. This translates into CASSPRLGGSTDTQYF.

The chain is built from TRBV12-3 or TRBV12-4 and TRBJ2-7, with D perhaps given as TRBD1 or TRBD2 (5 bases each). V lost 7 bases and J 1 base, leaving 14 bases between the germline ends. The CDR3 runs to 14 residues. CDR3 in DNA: TGTGCCAGCACCACCGGGACGGGGTCCTACGAGCAGTACTTC. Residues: CASTTGTGSYEQYF.

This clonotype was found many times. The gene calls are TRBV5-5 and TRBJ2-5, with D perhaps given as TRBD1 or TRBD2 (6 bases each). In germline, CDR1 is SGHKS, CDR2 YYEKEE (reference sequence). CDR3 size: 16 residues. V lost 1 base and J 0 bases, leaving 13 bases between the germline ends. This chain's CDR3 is CASSLIAGTNQETQYF. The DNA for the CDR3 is TGTGCCAGCAGCTTGATTGCGGGGACAAACCAAGAGACCCAGTACTTC.

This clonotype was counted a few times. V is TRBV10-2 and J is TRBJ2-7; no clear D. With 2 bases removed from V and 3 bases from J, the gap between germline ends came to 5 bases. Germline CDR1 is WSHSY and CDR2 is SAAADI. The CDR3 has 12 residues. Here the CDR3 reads CASSELRYEQYF. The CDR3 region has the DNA TGCGCCAGCAGTGAGCTGCGCTACGAGCAGTACTTC.

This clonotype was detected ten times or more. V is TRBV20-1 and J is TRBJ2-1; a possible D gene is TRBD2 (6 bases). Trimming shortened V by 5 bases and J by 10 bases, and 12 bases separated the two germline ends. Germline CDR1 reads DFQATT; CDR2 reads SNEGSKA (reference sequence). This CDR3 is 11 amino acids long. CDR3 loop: CSAGTPAEQFF. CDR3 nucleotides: TGCAGTGCTGGGACTCCGGCGGAGCAGTTCTTC.

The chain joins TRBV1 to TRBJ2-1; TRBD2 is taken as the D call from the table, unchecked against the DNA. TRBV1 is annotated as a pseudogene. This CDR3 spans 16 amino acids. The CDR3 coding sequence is TGCACCAGCAGCCGGCGCTGGCGGGAGCGTTTCAATGAGCAGTTCTTC. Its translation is CTSSRRWRERFNEQFF.

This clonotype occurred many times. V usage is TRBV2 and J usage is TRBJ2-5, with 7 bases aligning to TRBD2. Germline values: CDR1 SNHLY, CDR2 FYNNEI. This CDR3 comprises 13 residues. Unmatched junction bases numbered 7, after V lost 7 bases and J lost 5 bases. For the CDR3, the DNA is TGTGCCAGCACCCGACTAGCCGCGGAGACCCAGTACTTC. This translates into CASTRLAAETQYF.